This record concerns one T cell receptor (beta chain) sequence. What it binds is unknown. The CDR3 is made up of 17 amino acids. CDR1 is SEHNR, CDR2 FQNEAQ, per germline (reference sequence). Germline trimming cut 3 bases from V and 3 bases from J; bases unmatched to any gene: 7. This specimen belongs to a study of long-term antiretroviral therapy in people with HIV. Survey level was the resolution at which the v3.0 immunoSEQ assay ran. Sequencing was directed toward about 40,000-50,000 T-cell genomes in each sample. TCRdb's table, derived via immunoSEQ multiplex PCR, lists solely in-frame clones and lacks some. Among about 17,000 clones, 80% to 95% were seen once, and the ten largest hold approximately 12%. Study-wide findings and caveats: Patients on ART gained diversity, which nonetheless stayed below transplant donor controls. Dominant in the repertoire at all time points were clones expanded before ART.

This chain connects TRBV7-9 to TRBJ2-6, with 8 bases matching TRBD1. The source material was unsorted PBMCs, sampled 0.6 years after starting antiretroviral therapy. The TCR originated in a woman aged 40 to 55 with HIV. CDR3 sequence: CASSFGQGLDGANVLTF. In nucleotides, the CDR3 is TGTGCCAGCAGCTTCGGACAGGGTCTAGATGGGGCCAACGTCCTGACTTTC.